This T cell receptor beta chain emerged from a study of cytomegalovirus exposure and HLA in healthy donors. V lost 3 bases and J lost 8, with 8 bases in between. The CDR3 is 12 residues long. Per the germline V gene, CDR1 is LNHDA and CDR2 is SQIVND (reference sequence). A remark on this clone: What it recognizes is unknown.

13 Jbeta primers and 60 Vbeta primers were used for the PCR. Sequencing used immunoSEQ multiplex PCR; TCRdb keeps in-frame clones, though not all of them. The data show 140,000 or so clones, around 82% seen once. Study-wide results and caveats: Apparent HLA restriction characterized most CMV-associated TCR beta chains in a later analysis. HLA-A and HLA-B allele assignments for most subjects were reportedly predicted accurately using TCR beta sequences. For cytomegalovirus status, the classifier reportedly gave diagnoses with high specificity and sensitivity.

The gene calls are TRBV19 and TRBJ2-1; D ambiguous. The receptor comes from a female donor in good health and CMV-seronegative. Material for sequencing was PBMCs. In DNA form, the CDR3 reads TGTGCCAGTAGTATGGCCCGGGATGAGCAGTTCTTC. This codes for CASSMARDEQFF.